This T cell receptor beta chain was found in a study of long-term antiretroviral therapy in people with HIV. Findings and limits, study-wide: Blood sampling spanned 2004 to 2017, possibly under older ART regimens. Investigators report no available data on ART adherence, viral resistance or therapy changes.

The cryopreserved samples used held 1-10 million PBMC prior to extraction of DNA. Germline CDR1 SEHNR, CDR2 FQNEAQ (reference sequence). J was trimmed by 4 bases and V by 5 bases; bases with no gene match: 2. The CDR3 has 15 amino acids. The assay, immunoSEQ v3.0, was run at survey level. For each individual sample, sequencing targeted 40,000-50,000 T-cell genomes. Method: immunoSEQ multiplex PCR; TCRdb's copy keeps in-frame clones and lacks some. The table shows approximately 26,000 clones, with 82% occurring only once. Comments on this clone: What it recognizes is unknown.

Sequencing used unsorted PBMCs, obtained 2.9 years after starting antiretroviral therapy. The V call is TRBV7-9, the J call TRBJ2-2; TRBD2 agrees at 12 bases. This sequence was found in a man between 50 and 59 years old with HIV. The CDR3 region has the DNA TGTGCCAGCAGCCTGGGACTAGCGGGCACCGGGGAGCTGTTTTTT. Amino acids: CASSLGLAGTGELFF.